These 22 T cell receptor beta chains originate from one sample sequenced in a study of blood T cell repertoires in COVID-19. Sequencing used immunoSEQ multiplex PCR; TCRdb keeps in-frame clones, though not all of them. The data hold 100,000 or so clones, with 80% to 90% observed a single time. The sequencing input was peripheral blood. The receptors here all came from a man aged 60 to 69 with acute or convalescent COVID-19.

The CDR3 reads CASSPPPTFNEQYF. CDR3 DNA: TGTGCCAGCAGCCCCCCTCCCACTTTCAACGAGCAGTACTTC. The genes are TRBV7-8 and TRBJ2-7, with no clear D. V was shortened by 5 bases and J by 5 bases, with 16 bases between the two germline ends. This CDR3 spans 14 amino acids. The germline V gene encodes CDR1 SGHVS and CDR2 FQNEAQ.

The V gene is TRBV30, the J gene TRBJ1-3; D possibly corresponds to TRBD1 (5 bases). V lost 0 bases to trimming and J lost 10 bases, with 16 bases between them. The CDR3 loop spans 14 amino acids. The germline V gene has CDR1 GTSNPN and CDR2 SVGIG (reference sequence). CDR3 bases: TGTGCCTGGAGTGTCCAGGGCAACGGAGCGACCATATATTTT. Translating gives CAWSVQGNGATIYF.

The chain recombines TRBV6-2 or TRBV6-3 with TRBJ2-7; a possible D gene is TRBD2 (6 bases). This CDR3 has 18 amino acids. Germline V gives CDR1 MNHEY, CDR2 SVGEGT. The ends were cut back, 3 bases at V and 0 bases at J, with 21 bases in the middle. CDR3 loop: CASSYPPRPSGSSYEQYF. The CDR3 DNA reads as TGTGCCAGCAGTTATCCCCCCCGCCCGTCCGGGAGCTCCTACGAGCAGTACTTC.

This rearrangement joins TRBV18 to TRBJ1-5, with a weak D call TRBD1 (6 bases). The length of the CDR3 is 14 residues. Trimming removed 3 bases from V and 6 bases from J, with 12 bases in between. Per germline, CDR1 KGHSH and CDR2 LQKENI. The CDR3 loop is CASSPSGAGQPQHF. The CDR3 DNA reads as TGTGCCAGCTCACCTTCAGGGGCAGGTCAGCCCCAGCATTTT.

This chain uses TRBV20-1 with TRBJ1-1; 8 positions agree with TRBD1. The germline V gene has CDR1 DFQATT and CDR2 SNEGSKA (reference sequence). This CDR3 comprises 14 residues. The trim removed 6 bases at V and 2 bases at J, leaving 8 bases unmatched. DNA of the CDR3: TGCAGTGCCAGTCAGGGGGCGTTAAACACTGAAGCTTTCTTT. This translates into CSASQGALNTEAFF.

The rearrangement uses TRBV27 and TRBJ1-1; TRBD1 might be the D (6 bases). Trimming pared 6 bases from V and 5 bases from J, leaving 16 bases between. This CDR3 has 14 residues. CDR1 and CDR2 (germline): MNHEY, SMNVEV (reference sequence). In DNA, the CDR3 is TGTGCCAGCAGAACCATACAGGGATCAACTGAAGCTTTCTTT. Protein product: CASRTIQGSTEAFF.

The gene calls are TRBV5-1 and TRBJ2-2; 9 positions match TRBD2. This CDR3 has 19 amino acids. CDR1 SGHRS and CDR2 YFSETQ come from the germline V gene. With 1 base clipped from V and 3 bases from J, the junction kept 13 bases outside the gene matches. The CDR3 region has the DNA TGCGCCAGCAGCTTGATCCTGGGGGGACTAGCCATCGACACCGGGGAGCTGTTTTTT. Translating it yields CASSLILGGLAIDTGELFF.

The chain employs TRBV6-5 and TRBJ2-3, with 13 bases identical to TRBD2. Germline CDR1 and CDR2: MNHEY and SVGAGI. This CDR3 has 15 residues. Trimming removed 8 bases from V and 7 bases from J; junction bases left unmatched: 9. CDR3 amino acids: CASSSGLAGVNTQYF. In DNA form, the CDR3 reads TGTGCCAGCTCCTCCGGACTAGCGGGAGTGAATACGCAGTATTTT.

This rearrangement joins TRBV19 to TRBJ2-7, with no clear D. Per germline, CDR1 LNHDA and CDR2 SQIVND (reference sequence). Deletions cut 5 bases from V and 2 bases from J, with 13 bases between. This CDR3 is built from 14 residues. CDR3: CASSPGSTTYEQYF. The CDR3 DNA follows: TGTGCCAGTAGTCCTGGCAGTACCACCTACGAGCAGTACTTC.

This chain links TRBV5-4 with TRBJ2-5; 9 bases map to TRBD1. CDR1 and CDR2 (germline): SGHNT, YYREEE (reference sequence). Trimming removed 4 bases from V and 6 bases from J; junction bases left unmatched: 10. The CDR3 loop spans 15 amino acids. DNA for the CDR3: TGTGCCAGCAGCGTTCCGGGACAGGGTTCGCAGACCCAGTACTTC. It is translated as CASSVPGQGSQTQYF.

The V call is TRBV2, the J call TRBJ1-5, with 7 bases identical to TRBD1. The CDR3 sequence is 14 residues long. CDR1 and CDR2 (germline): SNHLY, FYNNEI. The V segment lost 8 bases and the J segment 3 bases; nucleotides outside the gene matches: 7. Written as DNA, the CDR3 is TGTGCCAGCTCGGGGACAGCTCCCAATCAGCCCCAGCATTTT. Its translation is CASSGTAPNQPQHF.

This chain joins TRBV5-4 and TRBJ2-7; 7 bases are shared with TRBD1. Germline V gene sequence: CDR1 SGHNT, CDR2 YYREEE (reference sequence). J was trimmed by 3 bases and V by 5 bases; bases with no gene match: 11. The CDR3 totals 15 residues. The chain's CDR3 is CASSIDRVGFYEQYF. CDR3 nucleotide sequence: TGTGCCAGCAGTATAGACAGGGTGGGCTTCTACGAGCAGTACTTC.

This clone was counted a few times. In DNA form, the CDR3 reads TGTGCCAGTAGCAGGGCCTCTCCTTCCTATAATTCACCCCTCCACTTT. It codes for CASSRASPSYNSPLHF. V gene TRBV19 combines with J gene TRBJ1-6; D is possibly TRBD1 (5 bases). Germline V gives CDR1 LNHDA, CDR2 SQIVND (reference sequence). Trimming left V 6 bases short and J 1 base short, with 13 bases between. The CDR3 totals 16 residues.

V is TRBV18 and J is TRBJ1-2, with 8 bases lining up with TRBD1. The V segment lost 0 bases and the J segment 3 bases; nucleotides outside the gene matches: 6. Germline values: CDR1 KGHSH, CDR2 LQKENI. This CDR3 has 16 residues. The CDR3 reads CASSPPGQGVYYGYTF. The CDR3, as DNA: TGTGCCAGCTCACCACCCGGACAGGGAGTCTACTATGGCTACACCTTC.

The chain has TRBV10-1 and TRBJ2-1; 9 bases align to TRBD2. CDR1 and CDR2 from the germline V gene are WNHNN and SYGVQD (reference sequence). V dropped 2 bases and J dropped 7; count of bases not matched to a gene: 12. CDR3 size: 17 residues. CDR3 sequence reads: CASSEEEWRGGPNEQFF. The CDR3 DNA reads TGCGCCAGCAGTGAGGAGGAGTGGCGGGGGGGCCCAAATGAGCAGTTCTTC.

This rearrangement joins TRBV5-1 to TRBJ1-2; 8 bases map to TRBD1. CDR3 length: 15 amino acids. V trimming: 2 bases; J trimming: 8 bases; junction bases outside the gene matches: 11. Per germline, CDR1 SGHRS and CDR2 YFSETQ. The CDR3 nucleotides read TGCGCCAGCAGCTTTGGGAGGACAGGGATATTCGGCTACACCTTC. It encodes CASSFGRTGIFGYTF. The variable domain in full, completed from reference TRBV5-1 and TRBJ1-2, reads KAGVTQTPRYLIKTRGQQVTLSCSPISGHRSVSWYQQTPGQGLQFLFEYFSETQRNKGNFPGRFSGRQFSNSRSEMNVSTLELGDSALYLCASSFGRTGIFGYTFGSGTRLTVV.

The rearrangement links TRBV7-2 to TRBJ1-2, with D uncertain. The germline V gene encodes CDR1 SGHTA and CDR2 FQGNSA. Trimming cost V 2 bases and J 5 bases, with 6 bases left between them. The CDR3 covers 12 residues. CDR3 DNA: TGTGCCAGCAGCTTAAACGGTTATGGCTACACCTTC. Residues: CASSLNGYGYTF.

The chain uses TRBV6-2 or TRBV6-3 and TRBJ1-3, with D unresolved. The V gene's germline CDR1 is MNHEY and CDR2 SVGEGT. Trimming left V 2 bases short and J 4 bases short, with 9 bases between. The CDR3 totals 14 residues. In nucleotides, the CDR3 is TGTGCCAGCAGTTACCCAGGTGGCGGAAACACCATATATTTT. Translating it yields CASSYPGGGNTIYF.

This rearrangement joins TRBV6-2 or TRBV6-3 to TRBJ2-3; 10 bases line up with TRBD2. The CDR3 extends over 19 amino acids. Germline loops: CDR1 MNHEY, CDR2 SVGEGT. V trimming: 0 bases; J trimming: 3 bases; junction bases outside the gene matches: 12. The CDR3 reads CASSYSSGGREIKTDTQYF. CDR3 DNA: TGTGCCAGCAGTTACTCTAGCGGGGGGCGCGAAATAAAGACAGATACGCAGTATTTT.

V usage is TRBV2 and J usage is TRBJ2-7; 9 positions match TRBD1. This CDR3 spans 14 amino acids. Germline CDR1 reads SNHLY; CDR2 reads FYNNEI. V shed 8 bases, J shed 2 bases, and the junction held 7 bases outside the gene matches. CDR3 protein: CASEDRGETYEQYF. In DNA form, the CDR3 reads TGTGCCAGCGAAGACAGGGGGGAGACCTACGAGCAGTACTTC.

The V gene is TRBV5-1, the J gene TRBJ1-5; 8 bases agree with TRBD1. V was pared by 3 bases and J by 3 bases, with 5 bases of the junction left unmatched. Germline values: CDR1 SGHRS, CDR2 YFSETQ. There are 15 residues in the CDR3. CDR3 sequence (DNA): TGCGCCAGCAGCTGGTCAGGGGGCCCCAATCAGCCCCAGCATTTT. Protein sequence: CASSWSGGPNQPQHF.

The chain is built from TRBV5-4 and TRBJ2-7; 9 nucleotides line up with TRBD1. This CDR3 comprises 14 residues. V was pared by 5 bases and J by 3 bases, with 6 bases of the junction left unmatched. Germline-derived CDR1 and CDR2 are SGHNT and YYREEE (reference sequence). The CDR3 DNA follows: TGTGCCAGCAGTTCCGGGACAGGGATCTACGAGCAGTACTTC. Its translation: CASSSGTGIYEQYF. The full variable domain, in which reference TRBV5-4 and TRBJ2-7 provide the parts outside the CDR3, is ETGVTQSPTHLIKTRGQQVTLRCSSQSGHNTVSWYQQALGQGPQFIFQYYREEENGRGNFPPRFSGLQFPNYSSELNVNALELDDSALYLCASSSGTGIYEQYFGPGTRLTVT.